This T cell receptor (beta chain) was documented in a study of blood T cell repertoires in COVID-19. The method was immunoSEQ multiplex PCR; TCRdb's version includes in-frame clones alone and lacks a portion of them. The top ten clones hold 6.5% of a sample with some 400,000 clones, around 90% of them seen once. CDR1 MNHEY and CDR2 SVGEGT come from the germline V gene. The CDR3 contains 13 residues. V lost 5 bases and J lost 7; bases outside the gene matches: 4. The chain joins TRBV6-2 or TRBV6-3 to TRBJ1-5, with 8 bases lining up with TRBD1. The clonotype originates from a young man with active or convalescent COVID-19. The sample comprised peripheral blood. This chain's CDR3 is CASSRGTGQPQHF. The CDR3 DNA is TGTGCCAGCAGTCGCGGGACAGGACAGCCCCAGCATTTT.